The clone carrying this T cell receptor beta chain was recorded a few times. Its matching antigen is unknown. The data originate from a study of PD-1 blockade in classical Hodgkin lymphoma. Regarding the study as a whole: The diversity seen at baseline in complete responders resembled that of newly diagnosed patients.

Assay used: immunoSEQ multiplex PCR; TCRdb lists only in-frame clones, some missing. The sample has about 17,000 clones, around 75% seen once. Brentuximab vedotin exposure varied, and every patient relapsed after autologous stem cell transplantation. This CDR3 has 19 amino acids. This clonotype was sampled from a human donor with classical Hodgkin lymphoma. The sequenced sample was peripheral blood mononuclear cells (PBMCs), obtained at baseline. The chain joins TRBV21-1 to TRBJ2-7; the table's TRBD2 call for D was not verified on the DNA. TRBV21-1 is a pseudogene segment. CDR3 DNA sequence: TGTGCCAGCAGCTCCCCAAAAGCGAGGACTAGCGGAACCCCCTGCGAGCAGTACTTC. Residues: CASSSPKARTSGTPCEQYF.